The T cell receptor (beta chain) under discussion was sequenced for a study of cytomegalovirus exposure and HLA in healthy donors (dated by TCRdb to between 2016 and 2019). Study-wide context: An earlier analysis of approximately 640 of the donors reported roughly 270 Gb of sequence data and around 120 million unique TCR beta sequences from about 200 million T cells. The study aimed to test whether cataloging public T cell receptors could reveal signatures of past pathogen exposure. In an earlier analysis of 587 of the donors, high-throughput TCR beta sequencing was used to judge whether each TCR beta V gene segment behaved as functional or pseudogenic. Both class I and class II loci were covered by HLA typing, at four-digit resolution. The T cell repertoires of around 670 subjects were profiled by immunosequencing and related to cytomegalovirus serostatus. The genetic ancestry cluster associated with self-reported Caucasian donors included around 76% of the roughly 390 genotyped donors. Rather than drawing on any new phenotypic data, the later analysis identified candidate immune exposures from TCR beta sequences and the way those sequences occurred across donors. Every repertoire in the discovery cohort had been generated on one and the same sequencing platform. Approximately 300 gigabases of sequencing data and approximately 91 million unique TCR sequences made up an early release that covered 500 to 650 HLA-typed donors. Across around 400 genotyped donors of the cohort, an average of roughly 250,000 unique TCR beta nucleotide sequences per donor were sequenced, and around 20% of those sequences were non-productive. Besides the first cohort of around 670 subjects, a separate validation cohort made up of over 100 different subjects was used. In a later analysis, previously published TCR beta repertoires from roughly 710 donors were re-analyzed and high-resolution HLA genotyping was added so that TCR occurrence patterns could be studied. A later genetic analysis took genome-wide SNP genotypes for about 65% of the roughly 670 donors and used that subset as a discovery cohort. Several DR-DQ haplotypes were handled as single units for association and clustering because linkage in the cohort was strong. Donor age, sex, ethnicity and CMV serostatus were compiled alongside the repertoire data. High-throughput TCR immunosequencing, statistical association of individual TCRs with disease status, and machine learning were combined to predict cytomegalovirus infection status. Typing coverage varied by locus: about 620-630 donors for A, B, C, DRB1 and DQB1; roughly 500 for DQA1; 600 to 610 for DPA1; approximately 450 for DPB1.

CDR1 and CDR2, per the germline V gene (reference sequence), are GTSNPN and SVGIG. The V end loses 0 bases and the J end loses 2 bases, and a stretch of 11 bases separates them. There are 14 amino acids in the CDR3, from cysteine to phenylalanine inclusive. The CDR3 DNA has 42 bases and is translated from base 1. This clone has a handful of counts. The antigen this receptor binds is unknown. Base quality data are lacking; no much larger clone is found one base away. Library preparation used the immunoSEQ multiplex PCR assay. A mixture of 60 forward primers for TCR Vbeta segments and 13 reverse primers for TCR Jbeta segments was used in the multiplex PCR. The CDR3 region of rearranged TCR beta genes was amplified from genomic DNA by a multiplex PCR assay. The Illumina HiSeq System was used to sequence the amplified TCR beta libraries as 87-base-pair reads. The study's own analysis went as follows. Across the 700 or so repertoires, a later analysis counted 80 million or so unique TCR beta chains, around 11 million of which were shared by at least two donors. Raw reads were error-corrected and collapsed into unique sequences by a nearest-neighbor algorithm in which closely related sequences were merged to remove PCR and sequencing errors. V, D and J gene segments were assigned by aligning CDR3 sequences to IMGT reference sequences. Each retained sequence needed at least a six-nucleotide match to both a V gene segment and a J gene segment. Rearrangements were classified as productive when the CDR3 lacked stop codons and remained in frame with V and J, and all other rearrangements were classified as non-productive. Following IMGT convention, CDR3 was defined as the stretch from the second conserved V-encoded cysteine up to the conserved J-encoded phenylalanine. The earlier analysis of about 530 of the donors excluded any sequence lacking an unambiguous match to a single V gene segment. An earlier analysis of about 590 of the donors classified V segments as functional when productive rearrangements were above 56.7% and as segregating when the standard deviation between donors was above 5%. To diagnose cytomegalovirus status from the catalog of TCR beta chain sequences, a statistical classification framework was built. In a later analysis, V and J genes were assigned by comparing TCR nucleotide sequences against IMGT/GENE-DB human TR gene sequences. A later analysis assigned CDR3 sequences and most-parsimonious VDJ recombination scenarios with the TCRdist pipeline. In a later analysis, every TCR beta chain was defined by the combination of its CDR3 amino acid sequence and its V-gene family, and reads without a unique V-gene family were dropped. In a later analysis, a few hundred highly shared, low-generation-probability nucleotide sequences were removed to address suspected cross-contamination and a sequencing artifact. In a later analysis, a clonal expansion index for each public chain was calculated from normalized within-repertoire ranks of inferred template counts. A later analysis computed generation probabilities with a VDJ recombination model fitted to out-of-frame rearrangements, and checked the results against IGoR. Hypergeometric tests were used in a later analysis to score TCR-TCR, TCR-HLA and TCR-CMV co-occurrence, with a repertoire-size bias correction applied to the TCR pairs. A later analysis estimated false discovery rates by permuting HLA or CMV assignments 20 times. In a later analysis, co-occurring TCRs were grouped using DBSCAN, with TCRdist sequence similarity added in when clustering inside HLA-allele-positive subsets. Repertoires with fewer than 30,000 or more than 120,000 public chains, plus five repertoires with anomalous nucleotide sharing, were excluded from co-occurrence clustering. Entries here come from immuneACCESS through TCRdb and include only in-frame sequences with V and J called. Some clones fail to appear in such tables; in the studies checked, an unresolved V gene covers under half of the shortfall, and the cause of the remainder is unknown. D and trimming were read from the DNA, whereas the V and J calls and clone size are those reported in that table. The sample has about 210,000 clones on record, approximately 78% of them singletons. The ten largest clones represent 0.4% to 0.6% of the sample.

In total, just over 650 healthy bone marrow donors made up the cohort. Cohort members were all nominally healthy when sampled, although unrecorded immune exposures were likely present. The donor was CMV seronegative and belonged to the group of 350 or so seronegative cohort members. Every donor gave a peripheral blood sample, and the peripheral blood mononuclear cells from that sample were used for TCR beta sequencing. The Qiagen DNeasy Blood Extraction Kit was used to extract genomic DNA from the blood cell samples. What the work shows at the level of the full study, not this receptor alone: In this cohort, only TCR beta chains were sequenced, and detectable features were limited by the absence of alpha or paired-chain data. Because counts were too low, 15 or so rarely observed V segments, including chromosome 9 orphons, were excluded from the earlier analysis of about 500 of the donors. For the cohort, immune exposure information was limited to CMV serostatus. Presence/absence analyses assumed roughly uniform sequencing depth across donors, an assumption that may not hold. A cluster of highly shared sequence variants was judged likely to represent a technical artifact of the sequencing pipeline. According to a later analysis, parvovirus B19, influenza, CMV and Epstein-Barr virus appeared linked to several top co-occurrence clusters. In a later analysis, HLA-associated TCR beta chains were found to be more clonally expanded and to have lower generation probabilities than equally common non-associated chains. Assigning TCR associations to individual alleles was difficult when HLA alleles, especially DR and DQ, strongly co-occurred. According to a later analysis, most CMV-associated TCR beta chains appeared to be HLA-restricted, and the HLA associations seemed to be driven largely by CMV exposure. Because some donors lacked HLA typing at each locus, the association tests relied only on the typed subset. An association between a missense DCLRE1C variant and V-gene and J-gene trimming of TCR beta chains was found in a later genetic analysis and replicated in an independent cohort. Linkage disequilibrium might explain the correlated functional status among segregating V segments, but an unknown experimental factor could not be excluded. A further reported finding was that TCR beta sequences accurately predicted the HLA-A and HLA-B alleles for most subjects in the first cohort. In a later analysis, 15,000 to 20,000 TCR beta sequences were associated with specific HLA alleles at a false discovery rate of 0.05. In an earlier analysis of more than 500 of the donors, most TCR beta V segments appeared in productive rearrangements about 87% or about 30% of the time, broadly matching IMGT annotations. Across donors, most TCR sequences were observed very rarely, whereas some public TCRs were present in many individuals. The authors suggested that the approach could potentially be generalized to other disease states and immunological phenotypes. In vitro tests confirmed that a few of the cytomegalovirus-associated TCR beta chains recognize cytomegalovirus antigens. Cytomegalovirus status was reported to be diagnosed by the classifier with high specificity and sensitivity in both the original and validation cohorts. In a later genetic analysis, fewer N-insertions in productive TCRs were reported among donors in an Asian-associated ancestry cluster than the roughly 640-donor mean. The study gave a list of more than 150 TCR beta chains associated with cytomegalovirus. Some IMGT-functional V segments, including TRBV6-2 and TRBV6-3, could not be told apart with the 87-base-pair reads, so those segments were excluded. In a later analysis, the rate of TCR association differed among HLA loci, with DRB1 alleles having the most associated TCRs and HLA-C alleles having the fewest.

The sequence joins TRBV30 to TRBJ2-7, and the D gene may be TRBD2, 6 bases matching. The sequencing sample was made of PBMCs. The origin of this receptor is a boy under 18 in good health and CMV-seronegative. The DNA sequence is TGTGCCTGGAGTGTACGCAGGACTACCTACGAGCAGTACTTC. Protein translation: CAWSVRRTTYEQYF.